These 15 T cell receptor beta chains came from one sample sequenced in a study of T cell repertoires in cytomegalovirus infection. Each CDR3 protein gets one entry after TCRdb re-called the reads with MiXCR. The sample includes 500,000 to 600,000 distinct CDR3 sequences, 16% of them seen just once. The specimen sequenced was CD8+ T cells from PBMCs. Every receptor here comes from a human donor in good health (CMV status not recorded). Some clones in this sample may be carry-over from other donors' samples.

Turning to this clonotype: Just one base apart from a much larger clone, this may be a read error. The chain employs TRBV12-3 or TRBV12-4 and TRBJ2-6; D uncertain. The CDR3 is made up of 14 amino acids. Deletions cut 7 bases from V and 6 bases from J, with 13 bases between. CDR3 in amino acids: CASTPIAEANVLTF. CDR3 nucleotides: TGTGCCAGCACCCCAATTGCTGAGGCCAACGTCCTGACTTTC.

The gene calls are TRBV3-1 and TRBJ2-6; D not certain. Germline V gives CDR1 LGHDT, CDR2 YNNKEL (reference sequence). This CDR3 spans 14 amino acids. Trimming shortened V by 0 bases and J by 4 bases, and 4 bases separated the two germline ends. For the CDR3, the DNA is TGTGCCAGCAGCCAAGAGCGGGGGGCCAACGTCCTGACTTTC. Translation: CASSQERGANVLTF.

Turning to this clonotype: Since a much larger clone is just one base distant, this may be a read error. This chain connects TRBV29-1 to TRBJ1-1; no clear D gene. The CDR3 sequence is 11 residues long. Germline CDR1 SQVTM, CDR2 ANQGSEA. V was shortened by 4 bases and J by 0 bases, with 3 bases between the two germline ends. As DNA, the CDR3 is TGCAGCGTTGTAATGAACACTGAAGCTTTCTTT. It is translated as CSVVMNTEAFF.

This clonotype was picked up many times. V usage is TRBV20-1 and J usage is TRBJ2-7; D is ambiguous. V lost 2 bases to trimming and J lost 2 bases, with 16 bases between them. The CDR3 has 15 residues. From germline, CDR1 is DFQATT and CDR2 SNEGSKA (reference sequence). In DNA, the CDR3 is TGCAGTGCTAGAACTTTGTCAACGAGTACCTACGAGCAGTACTTC. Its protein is CSARTLSTSTYEQYF.

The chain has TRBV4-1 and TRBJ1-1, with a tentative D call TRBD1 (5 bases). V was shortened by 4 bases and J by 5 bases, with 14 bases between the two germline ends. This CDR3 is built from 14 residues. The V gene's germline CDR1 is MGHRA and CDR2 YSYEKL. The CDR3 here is CASSPLGTGTEAFF. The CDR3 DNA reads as TGCGCCAGCAGCCCTCTGGGGACCGGGACTGAAGCTTTCTTT.

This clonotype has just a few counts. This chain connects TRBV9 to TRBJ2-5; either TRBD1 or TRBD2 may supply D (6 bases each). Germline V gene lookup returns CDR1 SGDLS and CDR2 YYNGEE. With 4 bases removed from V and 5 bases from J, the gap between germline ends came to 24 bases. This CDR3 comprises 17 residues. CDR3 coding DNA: TGTGCCAGCAGCCTAGGGGGTAGCGGTCCCCCTGGGGAGACCCAGTACTTC. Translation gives CASSLGGSGPPGETQYF. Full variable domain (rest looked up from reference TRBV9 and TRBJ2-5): DSGVTQTPKHLITATGQRVTLRCSPRSGDLSVYWYQQSLDQGLQFLIQYYNGEERAKGNILERFSAQQFPDLHSELNLSSLELGDSALYFCASSLGGSGPPGETQYFGPGTRLLVL.

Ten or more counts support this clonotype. In DNA form, the CDR3 reads TGTGCCAGCAGAGGACAGGATTACGGCTACACCTTC. Amino acid sequence: CASRGQDYGYTF. The genes are TRBV6-5 and TRBJ1-2; 7 bases line up with TRBD1. The V segment lost 6 bases and the J segment 8 bases; nucleotides outside the gene matches: 6. This CDR3 contains 12 residues. From germline, CDR1 is MNHEY and CDR2 SVGAGI.

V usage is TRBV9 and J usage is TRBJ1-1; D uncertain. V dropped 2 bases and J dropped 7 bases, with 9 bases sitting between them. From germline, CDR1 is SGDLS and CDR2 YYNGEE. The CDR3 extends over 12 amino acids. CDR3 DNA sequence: TGTGCCAGCAGCGTTGAGGCAGGTGAAGCTTTCTTT. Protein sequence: CASSVEAGEAFF.

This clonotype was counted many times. Here the CDR3 reads CASSLGLAGSEEQYF. In DNA form, the CDR3 reads TGTGCCAGCAGCTTAGGACTAGCGGGGAGTGAAGAGCAGTACTTC. The gene calls are TRBV7-2 and TRBJ2-7, with TRBD2 matching over 11 bases. In germline, CDR1 is SGHTA, CDR2 FQGNSA. V was clipped by 1 base and J by 7 bases; unmatched bases: 6. The CDR3 consists of 15 residues.

The CDR3 DNA follows: TGTGCCAGCAGTCCCCTGCGACGGTACAATGAGCAGTTCTTC. Protein: CASSPLRRYNEQFF. The V and J genes are TRBV27 and TRBJ2-1; D uncertain. Trimming took off 5 bases at V and 4 bases at J, with 12 bases between the two ends. Germline lookup yields CDR1 MNHEY and CDR2 SMNVEV (reference sequence). The CDR3 loop spans 14 amino acids.

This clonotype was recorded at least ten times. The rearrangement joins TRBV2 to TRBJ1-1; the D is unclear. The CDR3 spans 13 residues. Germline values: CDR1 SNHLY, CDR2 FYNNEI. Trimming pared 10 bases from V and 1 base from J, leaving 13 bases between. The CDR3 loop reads CATFGRSNTEAFF. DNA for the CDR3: TGTGCCACCTTTGGGAGGTCGAACACTGAAGCTTTCTTT.

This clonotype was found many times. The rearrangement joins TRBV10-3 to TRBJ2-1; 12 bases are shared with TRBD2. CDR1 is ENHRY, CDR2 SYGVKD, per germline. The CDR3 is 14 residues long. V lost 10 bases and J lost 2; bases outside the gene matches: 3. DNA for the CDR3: TGTGCCACATGGACTAGCGGGACCTACAATGAGCAGTTCTTC. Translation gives CATWTSGTYNEQFF.

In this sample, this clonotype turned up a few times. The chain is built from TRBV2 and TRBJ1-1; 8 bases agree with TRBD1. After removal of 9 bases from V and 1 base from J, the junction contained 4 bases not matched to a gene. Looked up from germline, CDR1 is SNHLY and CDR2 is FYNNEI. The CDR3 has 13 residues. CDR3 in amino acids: CASPGGRNTEAFF. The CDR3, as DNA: TGTGCCAGTCCAGGGGGCCGGAACACTGAAGCTTTCTTT.

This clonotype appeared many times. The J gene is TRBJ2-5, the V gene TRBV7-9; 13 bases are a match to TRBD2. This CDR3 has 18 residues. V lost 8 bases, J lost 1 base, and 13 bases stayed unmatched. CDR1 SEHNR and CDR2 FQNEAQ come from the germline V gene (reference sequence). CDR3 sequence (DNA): TGTGCCAGCGGGCCTCGGACTAGCGGGGGCCCAACCCAAGAGACCCAGTACTTC. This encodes CASGPRTSGGPTQETQYF.

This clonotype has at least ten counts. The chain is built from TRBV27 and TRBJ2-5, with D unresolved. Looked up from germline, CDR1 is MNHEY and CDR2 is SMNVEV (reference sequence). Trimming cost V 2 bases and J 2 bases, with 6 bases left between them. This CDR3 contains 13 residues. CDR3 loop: CASSLARQETQYF. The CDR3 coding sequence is TGTGCCAGCAGTTTAGCCAGGCAAGAGACCCAGTACTTC.